These 30 T cell receptor beta chains came from one sample sequenced in a study of regulatory T cells in long-lasting Graves disease. To make TCR beta libraries, researchers used iRepertoire HTBI primers and Arm-PCR of CDR3 regions. TCRdb fed the multiplex PCR reads into MiXCR, producing one record per CDR3 protein. The sample lists about 300,000 distinct CDR3 sequences, 22% seen once, with more than 50% in the top ten. The time point is: persistent/refractory GD, antithyroid drugs over 5 years with positive TRAb. Making the TCR library involved RNA that had been extracted from PBMCs. The sequences come from peripheral blood mononuclear cells (PBMCs), collected when the disease was refractory, from a patient treated with antithyroid drugs. The receptors shown here come from a female donor with Graves disease.

This clonotype turned up a few times. V usage is TRBV20-1 and J usage is TRBJ2-5, with 9 bases identical to TRBD1. In germline, CDR1 is DFQATT, CDR2 SNEGSKA (reference sequence). The CDR3 spans 14 residues. Germline trimming cut 3 bases from V and 5 bases from J; bases unmatched to any gene: 7. The CDR3 sequence is CSASGDRVGETQYF. CDR3 sequence (DNA): TGCAGTGCTAGCGGGGACAGGGTTGGGGAGACCCAGTACTTC.

This clonotype was detected many times. This sequence joins TRBV20-1 and TRBJ1-1, with TRBD1 matching 8 bases. From germline, CDR1 is DFQATT and CDR2 SNEGSKA (reference sequence). V gave up 5 bases and J gave up 2 bases; unmatched junction bases: 4. The CDR3 has 13 residues. The CDR3 is CSAGDRSNTEAFF. CDR3 DNA sequence: TGCAGTGCTGGGGACAGGAGCAACACTGAAGCTTTCTTT.

About this clonotype: A much larger clone differs by one base, so this may be a read error. V and J are TRBV20-1 and TRBJ2-7; D uncertain. CDR3 length equals 13 residues. V dropped 5 bases and J dropped 6 bases, with 17 bases sitting between them. Germline CDR1 and CDR2: DFQATT and SNEGSKA (reference sequence). This chain's CDR3 is CSAGDSLISEQYF. The DNA of the CDR3 is TGCAGTGCTGGTGACTCCTTAATCAGCGAGCAGTACTTC.

The chain recombines TRBV7-2 with TRBJ2-1; TRBD1 or TRBD2 may be the D gene (5 bases each). The CDR3 loop spans 16 amino acids. The V gene lost 4 bases and the J gene lost 8 bases, with 21 bases spanning the gap. Looked up from germline, CDR1 is SGHTA and CDR2 is FQGNSA. CDR3 bases: TGTGCCAGCAGCTGGGGGATGGGCAAGTTGGGGGATGAGCAGTTCTTC. Protein product: CASSWGMGKLGDEQFF.

This clonotype has a count of ten or more. This chain links TRBV28 with TRBJ2-5; D is uncertain. Trimming cost V 7 bases and J 3 bases, with 12 bases left between them. The CDR3 spans 13 residues. Germline V lookup: CDR1 MDHEN, CDR2 SYDVKM. Here the CDR3 reads CASKIPSEETQYF. The CDR3 nucleotides are TGTGCCAGCAAAATTCCGTCGGAAGAGACCCAGTACTTC.

This clonotype was found many times. The CDR3 bases are TGCAGTGCTAGAGTCCCTAGCGGGAGTGATCGTGGCGAGCAGTACTTC. This codes for CSARVPSGSDRGEQYF. The gene calls are TRBV20-1 and TRBJ2-7, with 10 nucleotides matching TRBD2. With 1 base clipped from V and 6 bases from J, the junction kept 12 bases outside the gene matches. The CDR3 sequence is 16 residues long. The germline V gene has CDR1 DFQATT and CDR2 SNEGSKA (reference sequence).

This chain connects TRBV18 to TRBJ2-7, with D perhaps assigned TRBD1 or TRBD2 (6 bases each). Germline CDR1 and CDR2: KGHSH and LQKENI. The CDR3 extends over 14 amino acids. Trimming pared 1 base from V and 3 bases from J, leaving 10 bases between. The CDR3 nucleotides are TGTGCCAGCTCACCACAGGAGGGGGACTACGAGCAGTACTTC. Translated: CASSPQEGDYEQYF.

Ten or more counts support this clonotype. As DNA, the CDR3 is TGTGCCAGCAGCTTACCCAATCAGCCCCAGCATTTT. Its translation: CASSLPNQPQHF. The chain is built from TRBV7-2 and TRBJ1-5, with no clear D. The length of the CDR3 is 12 residues. Germline CDR1 and CDR2: SGHTA and FQGNSA. Trimming cost V 2 bases and J 3 bases, with 2 bases left between them. Full variable domain (rest looked up from reference TRBV7-2 and TRBJ1-5): GAGVSQSPSNKVTEKGKDVELRCDPISGHTALYWYRQSLGQGLEFLIYFQGNSAPDKSGLPSDRFSAERTGGSVSTLTIQRTQQEDSAVYLCASSLPNQPQHFGDGTRLSIL.

Many counts were recorded for this clonotype. J is TRBJ2-7 and V is TRBV6-1, with 7 bases that match TRBD1. The J segment lost 0 bases and the V segment lost 7 bases, leaving 6 bases of the junction unmatched. CDR1 and CDR2 from the germline V gene are MNHNS and SASEGT. CDR3 length: 14 residues. In DNA form, the CDR3 reads TGTGCCAGCACCTCGACAGGGCCCTCCTACGAGCAGTACTTC. Amino acids: CASTSTGPSYEQYF.

A few counts support this clonotype. This chain joins TRBV10-3 and TRBJ1-1, with D unresolved. V was shortened by 3 bases and J by 0 bases, with 8 bases between the two germline ends. CDR3 length: 14 amino acids. Germline V CDR1 and CDR2: ENHRY, SYGVKD. The CDR3: CAISDRSMNTEAFF. CDR3 coding DNA: TGTGCCATCAGTGACCGGTCCATGAACACTGAAGCTTTCTTT.

This clonotype appeared many times. The rearrangement uses TRBV28 and TRBJ1-5; possible D gene TRBD1, 6 bases. V lost 6 bases to trimming and J lost 0 bases, with 12 bases between them. The CDR3 consists of 15 residues. The germline V gene has CDR1 MDHEN and CDR2 SYDVKM. The CDR3 nucleotides read TGTGCCAGCAGGGGGGCGACAGTTAGCAATCAGCCCCAGCATTTT. It is translated as CASRGATVSNQPQHF.

About this clonotype itself: One end of the junction fails to match germline, which may point to a read error. The V and J genes are TRBV6-9 and TRBJ1-3; D remains unclear. Germline V CDR1 and CDR2: MNHGY, SVAAGI. This CDR3 contains 15 residues. In DNA, the CDR3 is TGTGCCAGTAGTTCCGGAAGGTTCTCTGGAAACACCATATATTTT. This gives the protein CASSSGRFSGNTIYF.

About this clonotype itself: This sequence may be a read error, since a much larger clone differs from it by one base. The V call is TRBV6-2 or TRBV6-3, the J call TRBJ1-4; D unclear. From germline, CDR1 is MNHEY and CDR2 SVGEGT. The CDR3 contains 14 residues. The CDR3 nucleotides read TGTGCCAGCGGTTACTCGACGACTAATGAAAAACTGTTTTTT. This codes for CASGYSTTNEKLFF.

This clonotype has ten or more counts. The rearrangement uses TRBV27 and TRBJ2-5, with 8 bases aligning to TRBD2. V was pared by 3 bases and J by 5 bases, with 8 bases of the junction left unmatched. The germline gives CDR1 MNHEY, CDR2 SMNVEV (reference sequence). The length of the CDR3 is 15 residues. CDR3 residues: CASSFLGRASETQYF. The DNA of the CDR3 is TGTGCCAGCAGTTTCCTCGGGAGGGCCTCGGAGACCCAGTACTTC.

V and J are TRBV14 and TRBJ1-6; no clear D. The germline V gene has CDR1 SGHDN and CDR2 FVKESK. Trimming removed 0 bases from V and 10 bases from J, with 7 bases in between. CDR3 length: 13 amino acids. The chain's CDR3 is CASSQDEWSPLHF. The DNA of the CDR3 is TGTGCCAGCAGCCAAGATGAGTGGTCACCCCTCCACTTT.

V gene TRBV7-9 combines with J gene TRBJ1-2; 10 bases align to TRBD1. Trimming removed 6 bases from V and 4 bases from J; junction bases left unmatched: 8. Germline V gene sequence: CDR1 SEHNR, CDR2 FQNEAQ (reference sequence). The CDR3 runs 15 residues. CDR3 sequence reads: CASSPPGQGFYGYTF. The CDR3 bases are TGTGCCAGCAGTCCTCCGGGACAGGGGTTCTATGGCTACACCTTC.

There are many counts of this clonotype. The rearrangement joins TRBV3-1 to TRBJ1-5, with D hard to call. V gave up 3 bases and J gave up 5 bases, with 5 bases separating them. This CDR3 region has 12 residues. Germline CDR1 reads LGHDT; CDR2 reads YNNKEL (reference sequence). The CDR3 reads CASSHGDQPQHF. The CDR3 nucleotides are TGTGCCAGCAGCCACGGAGATCAGCCCCAGCATTTT.

In its sample, this clonotype was seen many times. The gene calls are TRBV2 and TRBJ2-5; TRBD1 aligns across 7 bases. After removal of 6 bases from V and 0 bases from J, the junction contained 10 bases not matched to a gene. CDR3 size: 16 residues. Germline V gene lookup returns CDR1 SNHLY and CDR2 FYNNEI. In DNA, the CDR3 is TGTGCCAGCAGAGCGCCGGGACAGAAGTACCAAGAGACCCAGTACTTC. As protein: CASRAPGQKYQETQYF. The full variable domain, rest sourced from reference TRBV2 and TRBJ2-5, is EPEVTQTPSHQVTQMGQEVILRCVPISNHLYFYWYRQILGQKVEFLVSFYNNEISEKSEIFDDQFSVERPDGSNFTLKIRSTKLEDSAMYFCASRAPGQKYQETQYFGPGTRLLVL.

This clonotype was seen many times. J is TRBJ1-2 and V is TRBV6-5, with TRBD1 matching 7 bases. CDR1 and CDR2 from the germline V gene are MNHEY and SVGAGI. The CDR3 runs 14 residues. Trimming removed 1 base from V and 3 bases from J; junction bases left unmatched: 2. The chain's CDR3 is CASSYYGTDYGYTF. CDR3 nucleotide sequence: TGTGCCAGCAGTTACTACGGGACAGACTATGGCTACACCTTC.

This clonotype was seen only a few times. The CDR3 spells CASSGTRSADTQYF. CDR3 nucleotides: TGTGCCAGCAGTGGGACTAGGTCTGCGGATACGCAGTATTTT. V and J are TRBV2 and TRBJ2-3, with 7 nucleotides matching TRBD2. The CDR3 extends over 14 amino acids. The germline CDR1 and CDR2 sequences are SNHLY and FYNNEI. V dropped 4 bases and J dropped 6; count of bases not matched to a gene: 7. Variable domain in full (rest from reference TRBV2 and TRBJ2-3): EPEVTQTPSHQVTQMGQEVILRCVPISNHLYFYWYRQILGQKVEFLVSFYNNEISEKSEIFDDQFSVERPDGSNFTLKIRSTKLEDSAMYFCASSGTRSADTQYFGPGTRLTVL.

There are a few counts of this clonotype. The CDR3 loop reads CSARGAGKLNYGYTF. In nucleotides, the CDR3 is TGCAGTGCTAGAGGGGCGGGTAAATTGAACTATGGCTACACCTTC. This rearrangement joins TRBV20-1 to TRBJ1-2; D not resolved. This CDR3 contains 15 residues. Germline CDR1 reads DFQATT; CDR2 reads SNEGSKA (reference sequence). V lost 1 base, J lost 2 bases, and 14 bases lay in between.

Remarks on this clonotype: Just one base apart from a much larger clone, this may be a read error. Written as DNA, the CDR3 is TGTGCCTGCAAAGGGACTAGCGGGAGGGTCTCCTACGAGCAGTACTTC. Protein: CACKGTSGRVSYEQYF. V usage is TRBV6-2 or TRBV6-3 and J usage is TRBJ2-7; 16 nucleotides line up with TRBD2. After removal of 11 bases from V and 0 bases from J, the junction contained 7 bases not matched to a gene. CDR3 length: 16 residues. The germline gives CDR1 MNHEY, CDR2 SVGEGT.

For the CDR3, the DNA is TGCAGTGCGGATAGATTCAACACTGAAGCTTTCTTT. Residues: CSADRFNTEAFF. V gene TRBV20-1 combines with J gene TRBJ1-1, with D uncertain. Germline assignment: CDR1 DFQATT and CDR2 SNEGSKA (reference sequence). This CDR3 region has 12 residues. V was shortened by 6 bases and J by 2 bases, with 10 bases between the two germline ends.

The V call is TRBV4-1, the J call TRBJ1-1; D is uncertain. This CDR3 region has 16 residues. The V end lost 1 base, the J end lost 4 bases, and 16 bases lay between the germline ends. The germline V gene has CDR1 MGHRA and CDR2 YSYEKL. As DNA, the CDR3 is TGCGCCAGCAGCCAAGGAGGTTGGGAGGGCAGCACTGAAGCTTTCTTT. This encodes CASSQGGWEGSTEAFF.

This clonotype has more than one count but fewer than ten. This sequence joins TRBV4-3 and TRBJ1-4; 8 bases match TRBD1. J was trimmed by 10 bases and V by 4 bases; bases with no gene match: 5. Germline CDR1 reads LGHNA; CDR2 reads YSLEER. The CDR3 spans 13 residues. The CDR3 here is CASSPGDRGKLFF. CDR3 DNA sequence: TGCGCCAGCAGCCCAGGTGACAGGGGAAAACTGTTTTTT.

The sample holds many counts of this clonotype. The chain uses TRBV5-4 and TRBJ2-6; D is unclear. Germline V lookup: CDR1 SGHNT, CDR2 YYREEE (reference sequence). The CDR3 has 16 residues. Deletions cut 0 bases from V and 1 base from J, with 8 bases between. The CDR3 region has the DNA TGTGCCAGCAGCTTGGATCCGGAATCTGGGGCCAACGTCCTGACTTTC. This translates into CASSLDPESGANVLTF.

Of note for this clonotype: It may be a read error: a sequence one base away is much more abundant. The rearrangement joins TRBV3-1 to TRBJ2-4; 7 nucleotides line up with TRBD2. CDR1 is LGHDT, CDR2 YNNKEL, per germline (reference sequence). The CDR3 covers 15 residues. The V gene end was trimmed by 5 bases and the J gene end by 7 bases; junction bases not matched to a gene: 11. Here the CDR3 reads CASSLTSRRANIQYF. In DNA form, the CDR3 reads TGTGCCAGCAGCTTGACTAGCAGGAGGGCCAACATTCAGTACTTC.

This clonotype occurred a few times. This chain uses TRBV7-9 with TRBJ2-7; possibly TRBD1 for D (6 bases). The germline gives CDR1 SEHNR, CDR2 FQNEAQ (reference sequence). This CDR3 spans 14 amino acids. Trimming cost V 5 bases and J 5 bases, with 16 bases left between them. CDR3 in DNA: TGTGCCAGCAGCCTGCAGGGTGACAGGAACGAGCAGTACTTC. Protein sequence: CASSLQGDRNEQYF. Full variable domain (remainder filled in from reference TRBV7-9 and TRBJ2-7): DTGVSQNPRHKITKRGQNVTFRCDPISEHNRLYWYRQTLGQGPEFLTYFQNEAQLEKSRLLSDRFSAERPKGSFSTLEIQRTEQGDSAMYLCASSLQGDRNEQYFGPGTRLTVT.

The CDR3 sequence is CSARESPPNYEQYF. The CDR3 DNA is TGCAGTGCTAGGGAGAGCCCCCCTAACTACGAGCAGTACTTC. This sequence joins TRBV20-1 and TRBJ2-7; D uncertain. The CDR3 is 14 residues long. Germline CDR1 DFQATT, CDR2 SNEGSKA (reference sequence). V was shortened by 3 bases and J by 3 bases, with 15 bases between the two germline ends.

The rearrangement uses TRBV20-1 and TRBJ2-2; 9 bases agree with TRBD1. Germline CDR1 DFQATT, CDR2 SNEGSKA (reference sequence). Trimming at V came to 4 bases and at J to 5 bases, leaving 5 bases not matched to a gene. This CDR3 is 14 amino acids long. This CDR3 reads CSAKDRGVTGELFF. In DNA form, the CDR3 reads TGCAGTGCTAAGGACAGGGGTGTTACCGGGGAGCTGTTTTTT.